A selection of T cell receptor beta chains follows, all from one sample in a study of blood T cell repertoires in COVID-19. The table came from immunoSEQ multiplex PCR; TCRdb's copy has only in-frame clones and leaves some out. Among over 250,000 clones listed, about 90% were seen once. The sequencing input was peripheral blood. The source is a woman aged 70 to 79 with COVID-19, enrolled during active disease. Each CDR3 is given without its conserved first and last residue.

TRBV15	TRBJ1-5	ATSRDLGGNQPQH
TRBV9	TRBJ2-5	ASSGGGLAGGETQY
TRBV24-1	TRBJ2-1	ATSDPFQAEQF
TRBV5-4	TRBJ2-2	ASSLAGSGSNTGELF
TRBV28	TRBJ1-3	ASSSDLPMDSSGNTIY
TRBV30	TRBJ2-2	ASWGHGTGELF
TRBV28	TRBJ2-5	ASSPQFSGQETQY
TRBV10-3	TRBJ2-7	AISESTRGGRYEQY
TRBV5-6	TRBJ1-1	ASSLASGTEAF
TRBV5-1	TRBJ1-6	ASREGQGSSPLH
TRBV27	TRBJ1-4	ASSRQGASEKLF
TRBV6-5	TRBJ2-2	ASSLIALRGELF
TRBV3-1/TRBV3-2	TRBJ2-5	ASSQEPGGRLRETQY
TRBV19	TRBJ2-7	ASSRKGGQGVDEQY
TRBV28	TRBJ1-3	ASMTGGTMSSGNTIY
TRBV5-1	TRBJ2-5	ASSVPGETQY
TRBV28	TRBJ1-2	ASSRQGAKGYGYT
TRBV19	TRBJ2-2	ASSTGIRELF
TRBV25-1	TRBJ2-7	ASSDPTGTGVWEQY
TRBV28	TRBJ1-2	ASSSPPRRQGARNYGYT
TRBV11-3	TRBJ2-7	ASSPDYHEQY
TRBV5-1	TRBJ1-2	ASPGPTYGYT
TRBV4-3	TRBJ2-6	ASSQSGTGVSGANVLT
TRBV5-4	TRBJ1-6	ASSSGLERLNSPLH
TRBV19	TRBJ1-6	ASSRDRGYSPLH
TRBV6-5	TRBJ2-7	ASSPGSSYEQY
TRBV28	TRBJ1-5	ASSFTRVSNQPQH
TRBV30	TRBJ2-1	AWSVVGAGEQF
TRBV7-7	TRBJ2-3	ASSPLAGGRTDTQY
TRBV15	TRBJ2-5	ATSRLGPFRETQY
TRBV30	TRBJ1-1	AWRSHEAF
TRBV5-4	TRBJ2-5	ASSLAGTGMKTQY
TRBV19	TRBJ2-1	ASSSASGRAYNEQF